The 17 T cell receptor beta chains presented below share a single source sample, sequenced in a study of vaccination effects on CD4 cells after COVID-19 (dated 2022 in TCRdb). What these receptors recognize is not known. In the ViraFEST assay, PBMC were stimulated with viral peptide pools, and TCR sequencing was then used to find antigen-specific CD4+ T cell clonotypes based on their expansion. After around 11 days of culture, CD4+ T cells were isolated with the EasySep CD4+ T cell isolation kit. Negative nucleocapsid antibody results before and after vaccination confirmed that the healthy vaccine recipients had no prior SARS-CoV-2 infection. Receptors were amplified or captured by the immunoSEQ multiplex PCR assay. The table comes from immuneACCESS by way of TCRdb, which keeps in-frame sequences with V and J called. Part of the clones is missing from these tables; in studies checked, under half for an unresolved V gene and the rest for unknown reasons. The sample has some 24,000 clones on record, about 74% of them singletons. The ten most abundant clones make up 9% to 12% of the sample.

The specimen was CD4+ T cells from PBMCs cultured with HCoV-NL63 spike peptides, collected before COVID-19 vaccination. The cell subset or site label, read with the paper, signifies: HCoV-NL63 spike overlapping peptide pool stimulation. These receptor sequences come from a human donor who received a COVID-19 vaccine.

V usage is TRBV27 and J usage is TRBJ1-6; D is ambiguous. Trimming left V 2 bases short and J 7 bases short, with 15 bases between. From germline, CDR1 is MNHEY and CDR2 SMNVEV (reference sequence). This CDR3 has 16 amino acids. The CDR3 DNA reads TGTGCCAGCAGTTTAATGGCCGTAAGCAGAAATTCACCCCTCCACTTT. It translates to CASSLMAVSRNSPLHF.

The chain is built from TRBV6-4 and TRBJ2-1; 13 bases are a match to TRBD2. With V trimmed by 2 bases and J by 7 bases, 2 bases remained unmatched. This CDR3 has 15 amino acids. Per germline, CDR1 MRHNA and CDR2 SNTAGT. CDR3 sequence (DNA): TGTGCCAGCAGTGACACTAGCGGGGGGGCGAATGAGCAGTTCTTC. It is translated as CASSDTSGGANEQFF.

This chain connects TRBV10-3 to TRBJ1-5; D not certain. This CDR3 comprises 12 residues. Trimming stripped 8 bases from V and 4 bases from J, with 9 bases between. Per germline, CDR1 ENHRY and CDR2 SYGVKD. This CDR3 reads CAISQDNQPQHF. The CDR3 DNA is TGTGCCATCTCCCAGGATAATCAGCCCCAGCATTTT.

V and J are TRBV15 and TRBJ1-5; D unclear. Germline loops: CDR1 LNHNV, CDR2 YYDKDF (reference sequence). The CDR3 sequence is 15 residues long. The V end lost 4 bases, the J end lost 4 bases, and 14 bases lay between the germline ends. In nucleotides, the CDR3 is TGTGCCACCAGCACCCCCTACGGAGGAAATCAGCCCCAGCATTTT. This sequence encodes CATSTPYGGNQPQHF.

Details on this clone: One junction end does not reproduce the germline sequence, and a read error may be involved. The V gene is TRBV6-5, the J gene TRBJ2-1; possibly TRBD2 for D (6 bases). The CDR3 extends over 14 amino acids. Germline values: CDR1 MNHEY, CDR2 SVGAGI. CDR3 nucleotides: TGTGCCAGCACTTACTTCCGGGGGAGCGATGAGCAGTTCTTC. Translating it yields CASTYFRGSDEQFF.

The chain recombines TRBV6-2 or TRBV6-3 with TRBJ1-2; perhaps TRBD1 as D (6 bases). This CDR3 is 15 amino acids long. V was clipped by 6 bases and J by 5 bases, with 19 bases between them. Germline lookup yields CDR1 MNHEY and CDR2 SVGEGT. This CDR3 is CASSTPGGPLYGYTF. CDR3 DNA sequence: TGTGCCAGCAGCACTCCCGGGGGCCCCTTGTATGGCTACACCTTC.

The V call is TRBV3-1 (or the pseudogene TRBV3-2), the J call TRBJ2-3, with D unresolved. Trimming removed 0 bases from V and 9 bases from J, with 7 bases in between. Germline V lookup: CDR1 LGHDT, CDR2 YNNKEL (reference sequence). This CDR3 spans 12 amino acids. CDR3 DNA: TGTGCCAGCAGCCAAGACTTGGAGACGCAGTATTTT. As protein: CASSQDLETQYF.

The V gene is TRBV7-2, the J gene TRBJ2-1; 14 positions agree with TRBD2. Germline V gives CDR1 SGHTA, CDR2 FQGNSA. V lost 5 bases, J lost 8 bases, and 5 bases stayed unmatched. The CDR3 is made up of 15 amino acids. CDR3 nucleotide sequence: TGTGCCAGCAGCCTACCGACTAGCGGGAGGGATGAGCAGTTCTTC. Its protein product is CASSLPTSGRDEQFF.

DNA of the CDR3: TGTGCCTGGAGTTTAATGTACGTCGAGACCCAGTACTTC. Translating gives CAWSLMYVETQYF. The rearrangement links TRBV30 to TRBJ2-5; D remains unclear. The germline V gene has CDR1 GTSNPN and CDR2 SVGIG (reference sequence). Between the trimmed V and J ends, which lost 2 bases and 5 bases, there was a span of 12 bases. This CDR3 contains 13 residues.

The chain links TRBV18 to TRBJ2-7, with D tentatively TRBD1 (5 bases). With 3 bases removed from V and 3 bases from J, the gap between germline ends came to 12 bases. Germline values: CDR1 KGHSH, CDR2 LQKENI. The CDR3 contains 14 residues. CDR3 protein: CASSPTDRNYEQYF. The CDR3, as DNA: TGTGCCAGCTCACCGACAGACCGTAACTACGAGCAGTACTTC.

CDR3 nucleotide sequence: TGTGCCTGGGGGCGCGGGACAGGGAGTGAAAAACTGTTTTTT. Protein sequence: CAWGRGTGSEKLFF. V is TRBV30 and J is TRBJ1-4, with 9 bases identical to TRBD1. CDR1 and CDR2 (germline): GTSNPN, SVGIG (reference sequence). With V trimmed by 5 bases and J by 7 bases, 8 bases remained unmatched. CDR3 length: 14 residues. The variable domain in full, completed from reference TRBV30 and TRBJ1-4, reads SQTIHQWPATLVQPVGSPLSLECTVEGTSNPNLYWYRQAAGRGLQLLFYSVGIGQISSEVPQNLSASRPQDRQFILSSKKLLLSDSGFYLCAWGRGTGSEKLFFGSGTQLSVL.

This chain joins TRBV27 and TRBJ2-7, with 12 bases fitting TRBD1. This CDR3 spans 15 amino acids. Trimming at V came to 3 bases and at J to 6 bases, leaving 6 bases not matched to a gene. The V gene's germline CDR1 is MNHEY and CDR2 SMNVEV (reference sequence). For the CDR3, the DNA is TGTGCCAGCAGTTTTCTCGGGACAGGGGGCTTCGAGCAGTACTTC. Translated, it gives CASSFLGTGGFEQYF.

This clone appeared a few times. The chain combines TRBV4-2 with TRBJ2-2; 14 bases match TRBD2. The V gene end was trimmed by 4 bases and the J gene end by 0 bases; junction bases not matched to a gene: 4. Germline-derived CDR1 and CDR2 are LGHNA and YNFKEQ. The length of the CDR3 is 18 residues. CDR3 nucleotide sequence: TGTGCCAGCAGCCCCGGGACTAGCGGGAGTCCGAACACCGGGGAGCTGTTTTTT. Translated: CASSPGTSGSPNTGELFF.

The chain uses TRBV4-2 and TRBJ2-1, with no clear D. In germline, CDR1 is LGHNA, CDR2 YNFKEQ. The CDR3 has 18 residues. The V end was cut by 1 base, the J end by 0 bases, with 16 bases between. The CDR3 region is CASSQGVIGPSSYNEQFF. The CDR3 DNA is TGTGCCAGCAGCCAAGGTGTCATCGGGCCGAGCTCCTACAATGAGCAGTTCTTC.

This chain uses TRBV18 with TRBJ1-2, with D uncertain. The CDR3 runs to 13 residues. V lost 5 bases to trimming and J lost 8 bases, with 15 bases between them. CDR1 is KGHSH and CDR2 is LQKENI in the germline V gene. The CDR3 nucleotides are TGTGCCAGCTCAAGCCCAAATCAGGTCGGCTACACCTTC. This gives the protein CASSSPNQVGYTF.

The J gene is TRBJ1-2, the V gene TRBV7-9; 10 bases line up with TRBD1. Germline-derived CDR1 and CDR2 are SEHNR and FQNEAQ (reference sequence). V trimming: 1 base; J trimming: 9 bases; junction bases outside the gene matches: 5. This CDR3 has 14 residues. CDR3 in amino acids: CASSLDWDRGSYTF. The CDR3 DNA reads TGTGCCAGCAGCTTAGATTGGGACAGGGGAAGCTACACCTTC.

The chain carries TRBV7-6 and TRBJ1-5, with D uncertain. Germline V gene sequence: CDR1 SGHVS, CDR2 FNYEAQ. The CDR3 covers 15 residues. Trimming removed 10 bases at V and 2 bases at J, with 18 bases between. CDR3 region: CATPRLGGGNQPQHF. CDR3 nucleotides: TGTGCCACCCCCCGGCTCGGTGGAGGCAATCAGCCCCAGCATTTT.